Each of the 23 T cell receptor beta chains below was sequenced from the same sample in a study of T cells after yellow fever vaccination. TCRdb ran MiXCR on the 5' RACE reads and lists one entry per CDR3 protein. The profile shows just under 600,000 distinct CDR3 sequences, about 13% of them singletons. The sequenced sample was PBMCs, obtained on the day of the yellow fever booster vaccination. Receptors were obtained from a man younger than 45 who received the YFV17D yellow fever vaccine.

This clonotype was seen more than once but under ten times. The rearrangement joins TRBV6-1 to TRBJ1-4, with 8 bases that match TRBD1. J was trimmed by 8 bases and V by 0 bases; bases with no gene match: 8. The CDR3 totals 16 residues. Per the germline V gene, CDR1 is MNHNS and CDR2 is SASEGT. CDR3 sequence (DNA): TGTGCCAGCAGTGAAGCGGGAGACAGGGGCAGGGAAAAACTGTTTTTT. Translating it yields CASSEAGDRGREKLFF.

This clonotype came up a few times. This chain uses TRBV9 with TRBJ2-5; D is unclear. The CDR3 contains 15 residues. Per the germline V gene, CDR1 is SGDLS and CDR2 is YYNGEE. The V end was cut by 4 bases, the J end by 2 bases, with 15 bases between. The CDR3 spells CASSPSGAIQETQYF. The CDR3 nucleotides read TGTGCCAGCAGCCCCTCCGGAGCGATACAAGAGACCCAGTACTTC.

This clonotype was seen repeatedly, ten times or more. This chain uses TRBV30 with TRBJ2-2; no reliable D call. Germline V lookup: CDR1 GTSNPN, CDR2 SVGIG (reference sequence). V lost 4 bases, J lost 7 bases, and 16 bases lay in between. CDR3 size: 14 residues. DNA of the CDR3: TGTGCCTGGACTAAGTATTCAAGGGACGGGGAGCTGTTTTTT. The encoded protein is CAWTKYSRDGELFF.

The rearrangement links TRBV5-4 to TRBJ1-3; D is ambiguous. The V and J ends lost 1 base and 4 bases respectively, with 9 bases between them. The germline V gene has CDR1 SGHNT and CDR2 YYREEE (reference sequence). The CDR3 has 14 residues. The CDR3 sequence: CASSLHSTGNTIYF. The CDR3 bases are TGTGCCAGCAGCTTGCACAGTACCGGAAACACCATATATTTT.

The V call is TRBV16, the J call TRBJ2-7, with D perhaps matching TRBD1 (6 bases). The CDR3 is made up of 13 amino acids. CDR1 and CDR2 (germline): KGHSY, FQNENV. V was trimmed by 3 bases and J by 6 bases, leaving 12 bases between them. The DNA of the CDR3 is TGTGCCAGCAGCCACACAGGGACGGGCGAGCAGTACTTC. It codes for CASSHTGTGEQYF.

There are a few counts of this clonotype. The chain couples TRBV5-1 to TRBJ2-7; unclear D gene. The CDR3 is 14 residues long. The germline V gene encodes CDR1 SGHRS and CDR2 YFSETQ. Trimming left V 4 bases short and J 5 bases short, with 16 bases between. CDR3 residues: CASSIPSSSHEQYF. CDR3 DNA sequence: TGCGCCAGCAGCATACCGAGCTCAAGCCACGAGCAGTACTTC.

This clonotype was found a few times. The chain uses TRBV7-2 and TRBJ2-4, with TRBD1 matching over 9 bases. CDR1 SGHTA and CDR2 FQGNSA come from the germline V gene. The CDR3 totals 16 residues. Losses at the gene ends were 5 bases for V and 7 bases for J; bases not matched to a gene: 12. CDR3 in amino acids: CASSPPGQGIFNIQYF. CDR3 coding DNA: TGTGCCAGCAGCCCGCCGGGACAGGGTATTTTTAACATTCAGTACTTC.

This sequence joins TRBV5-6 and TRBJ1-1, with a weak D call TRBD1 (6 bases). Deletions cut 0 bases from V and 0 bases from J, with 15 bases between. This CDR3 spans 17 amino acids. Germline V gives CDR1 SGHDT, CDR2 YYEEEE. CDR3 nucleotides: TGTGCCAGCAGCTTGGCTGCGACAGGTTACATGAACACTGAAGCTTTCTTT. It yields the protein CASSLAATGYMNTEAFF.

This clonotype was seen many times. The chain combines TRBV12-3 or TRBV12-4 with TRBJ2-4, with D possibly TRBD2 on 7 matching bases. The CDR3 loop spans 15 amino acids. With 3 bases removed from V and 6 bases from J, the gap between germline ends came to 15 bases. The CDR3 sequence is CASSLGGGGRNIQYF. The CDR3 DNA is TGTGCCAGCAGTTTGGGGGGCGGGGGTAGAAACATTCAGTACTTC.

J is TRBJ1-1 and V is TRBV20-1, with D hard to call. This CDR3 comprises 11 residues. Germline assignment: CDR1 DFQATT and CDR2 SNEGSKA (reference sequence). Trimming shortened V by 0 bases and J by 11 bases, and 10 bases separated the two germline ends. For the CDR3, the DNA is TGCAGTGCTAGAGATTCTGGGTACGCTTTCTTT. Its protein is CSARDSGYAFF.

A few counts support this clonotype. This rearrangement joins TRBV12-3 or TRBV12-4 to TRBJ2-2; no reliable D call. The CDR3 has 12 amino acids. Trimming took 10 bases from V and 3 from J, leaving 9 bases between them. The CDR3, as DNA: TGTGCCACCCGGGCCCACACCGGGGAGCTGTTTTTT. Encoded protein: CATRAHTGELFF.

J is TRBJ2-1 and V is TRBV20-1; tentative D call: TRBD2 (5 bases). Germline V CDR1 and CDR2: DFQATT, SNEGSKA (reference sequence). This CDR3 has 16 amino acids. The ends were cut back, 5 bases at V and 0 bases at J, with 17 bases in the middle. The DNA of the CDR3 is TGCAGTGCTCTTCTAGCTGGTTCGAGCTCCTACAATGAGCAGTTCTTC. As protein: CSALLAGSSSYNEQFF.

This chain connects TRBV7-9 to TRBJ1-2, with D unclear. CDR1 is SEHNR and CDR2 is FQNEAQ in the germline V gene (reference sequence). Trimming removed 1 base from V and 1 base from J, with 7 bases in between. CDR3 length: 14 amino acids. The CDR3 region has the DNA TGTGCCAGCAGCTTAGAGCTGGTTAACTATGGCTACACCTTC. It translates to CASSLELVNYGYTF.

This clonotype was seen only a few times. The V call is TRBV20-1, the J call TRBJ2-7; D assignment may be TRBD1 or TRBD2 (7 bases each). CDR1 DFQATT and CDR2 SNEGSKA come from the germline V gene (reference sequence). Between the trimmed V and J ends, which lost 6 bases and 2 bases, there was a span of 17 bases. CDR3 length equals 14 residues. CDR3 coding DNA: TGCAGTGCCACTTCCCAGGGGGGGGCCTACGAGCAGTACTTC. Amino acids: CSATSQGGAYEQYF.

This clonotype was seen a handful of times. The gene calls are TRBV20-1 and TRBJ2-1; TRBD1 is a possible D gene (6 bases). Trimming removed 6 bases from V and 5 bases from J, with 17 bases in between. The germline V gene encodes CDR1 DFQATT and CDR2 SNEGSKA (reference sequence). The CDR3 length is 14 residues. CDR3 region: CSALSVRGNNEQFF. DNA for the CDR3: TGCAGTGCCCTGTCGGTTAGGGGGAACAATGAGCAGTTCTTC.

This clonotype has just a few counts. This chain joins TRBV5-1 and TRBJ1-2, with a tentative D call TRBD1 (5 bases). Trimming removed 0 bases at V and 8 bases at J, with 17 bases between. The germline gives CDR1 SGHRS, CDR2 YFSETQ. CDR3 length: 15 amino acids. The CDR3 nucleotides read TGCGCCAGCAGCTTGGCCCTGACAGACCTTGGAGGCTACACCTTC. This sequence encodes CASSLALTDLGGYTF.

This clonotype was detected a few times. This sequence joins TRBV12-3 or TRBV12-4 and TRBJ2-3; D gene unclear. The CDR3 length is 13 residues. Trimming cost V 3 bases and J 14 bases, with 18 bases left between them. DNA for the CDR3: TGTGCCAGCAGTTTTAGCCTCGACGAACGGCTGTATTTT. Translating it yields CASSFSLDERLYF.

The V and J genes are TRBV4-3 and TRBJ2-7; D may be TRBD1 or TRBD2 (6 bases each). Germline CDR1 reads LGHNA; CDR2 reads YSLEER. This CDR3 comprises 18 residues. V was clipped by 3 bases and J by 0 bases, with 21 bases between them. The CDR3 is CASSQHGLGGQSSYEQYF. In DNA form, the CDR3 reads TGCGCCAGCAGCCAGCACGGGTTGGGAGGACAGAGCTCCTACGAGCAGTACTTC.

This clonotype has only a few counts. CDR3 nucleotides: TGTGCCAGCAGTTTAAGGGACTCCTTGTTCCATGAGCAGTTCTTC. It encodes CASSLRDSLFHEQFF. The genes are TRBV6-5 and TRBJ2-1; possibly TRBD2 for D (6 bases). CDR1 is MNHEY and CDR2 is SVGAGI in the germline V gene. The CDR3 has 15 residues. The ends were cut back, 4 bases at V and 8 bases at J, with 18 bases in the middle.

The chain links TRBV12-3 or TRBV12-4 to TRBJ2-5, with 7 nucleotides matching TRBD2. CDR3 length equals 16 residues. The trim removed 5 bases at V and 0 bases at J, leaving 9 bases unmatched. This chain's CDR3 is CASSRPREEHQETQYF. The CDR3, as DNA: TGTGCCAGCAGTCGCCCCCGGGAGGAACACCAAGAGACCCAGTACTTC.

This clonotype was counted between two and nine times. V gene TRBV5-1 combines with J gene TRBJ2-2; 9 positions match TRBD1. The CDR3 loop spans 16 amino acids. V was pared by 6 bases and J by 3 bases, with 9 bases of the junction left unmatched. From germline, CDR1 is SGHRS and CDR2 YFSETQ. The CDR3 region is CASTREDRGDTGELFF. In DNA, the CDR3 is TGCGCCAGCACCCGTGAGGACAGGGGCGACACCGGGGAGCTGTTTTTT.

V and J are TRBV12-3 or TRBV12-4 and TRBJ1-2; D call uncertain. Trimming removed 1 base at V and 8 bases at J, with 11 bases between. This CDR3 is built from 13 residues. The CDR3 DNA is TGTGCCAGCAGTTTAGTCAGTGGCGCAGGCTACACCTTC. Protein: CASSLVSGAGYTF.

The chain uses TRBV4-1 and TRBJ2-1; D is possibly TRBD2 (6 bases). The length of the CDR3 is 12 residues. Per the germline V gene, CDR1 is MGHRA and CDR2 is YSYEKL. V dropped 1 base and J dropped 9 bases, with 7 bases sitting between them. Here the CDR3 DNA reads TGCGCCAGCAGCCAAGCGGGAGCTGAGCAGTTCTTC. This encodes CASSQAGAEQFF.